This T cell receptor (beta chain) was profiled in a study of blood T cell repertoires in COVID-19. On the study more broadly: Samples taken during acute and convalescent COVID-19 were collected in the United States, Italy and Spain. PBMCs, B-cell-depleted T cells, or T cells provided the cDNA or gDNA that made up the material.

The authors' processing: Reference gene primer amplification yielded estimated nucleated cell counts. Using immunoSEQ multiplex PCR, the repertoire was profiled, and TCRdb retains in-frame clones only, with some absent. That table is the source of V, J and clone size, and D and trimming were worked out from the DNA. The profile shows around 230,000 clones, over 70% of them singletons. The ends lost 5 bases at V and 1 base at J; junction bases unmatched: 1. CDR1 and CDR2 from the germline V gene are SQVTM and ANQGSEA. CDR3 length equals 12 residues. Sequenced material: peripheral blood. The chain carries TRBV29-1 and TRBJ1-1, with 7 bases identical to TRBD1. This receptor was taken from a woman aged 45-65 years with acute or convalescent COVID-19. In DNA form, the CDR3 reads TGCAGCGTTTGGGACAGGAACACTGAAGCTTTCTTT. Residues: CSVWDRNTEAFF.